The rows below give T cell receptor beta chains drawn from one sample of a study of response to subunit inactivated influenza vaccine. TCRdb recomputed calls from the RT-PCR reads with MiXCR, one row per CDR3 protein. The repertoire consists of about 830,000 distinct CDR3 sequences, with roughly 20% occurring once and the leading ten covering 11%. The sequences come from PBMCs from blood, collected around 5 days after vaccination. The source of these receptors is a man aged 50-60 years who received an inactivated influenza vaccine. The CDR3 runs from the conserved cysteine through the conserved F or W. Fields, in order: V gene, clone size, D gene, CDR3 protein. The D gene is left open where the match is weak. Clone size, where shown, is once, few, many, or a class for clones that have expanded.

>TRBV12-3/TRBV12-4|.|.
CASSPGSAREQYF
>TRBV7-2|.|.
CASSSGPKGEQYF
>TRBV5-1|.|.
CASSAGTPRRWMLYNEQFF
>TRBV20-1|many|TRBD2
CSARNLAGLFTYEQYF
>TRBV12-3/TRBV12-4|.|.
CASTTGATYEQYF
>TRBV5-1|.|.
CASSLFRGAETQYF
>TRBV10-3|.|TRBD2
CAISESVLAGHSYEQYF
>TRBV5-1|few|.
CASSLLATSYEQYF
>TRBV12-3/TRBV12-4|.|TRBD1
CASSQRDSYTEAFF
>TRBV12-3/TRBV12-4|many|TRBD2
CASSTLAGARTEQYF
>TRBV27|.|.
CASSLYGGAWQYF
>TRBV11-2|.|.
CASSLMANQETQYF
>TRBV12-3/TRBV12-4|.|.
CASSFGQWVTGELFF
>TRBV29-1|few|.
CSVDSRGSYGYTF
>TRBV5-1|few|.
CATTTGTHTDTQYF
>TRBV6-1|few|TRBD1
CASSTSGGPYNEQFF
>TRBV7-2|few|.
CASSLFRTEETQYF
>TRBV5-6|few|TRBD1
CASSLALGTGIVGYTF
>TRBV6-1|.|.
CASSRSGATNEKLFF
>TRBV9|few|TRBD2
CASSASPGEGNTGELFF
>TRBV29-1|.|.
CSVRRGGRTGELFF
>TRBV6-2/TRBV6-3|few|TRBD1
CASSRGQGWGFEQFF
>TRBV5-1|.|.
CASSLGPGSNQPQHF
>TRBV4-2|few|TRBD2
CASSQDGRSGAYTDTQYF
>TRBV20-1|.|.
CSAREVLAAGELFF
>TRBV12-3/TRBV12-4|many|TRBD1
CASSSTGRQPQHF
>TRBV12-3/TRBV12-4|few|.
CASSRDYSNQPQHF
>TRBV20-1|many|.
CSAKTVADIQYF
>TRBV12-3/TRBV12-4|.|.
CASSLGVSGANGYTF
>TRBV19|.|.
CASSAPWGRNQPQHF
>TRBV15|.|.
CATSQEWGSNQPQHF
>TRBV5-5|many|TRBD1
CASSWTGGGETQYF
>TRBV29-1|many|.
CSVVGRDTGELFF
>TRBV7-9|.|TRBD1
CASSLLGQGASGELFF
>TRBV24-1|.|.
CATSDSRGVDRYNEQFF
>TRBV5-1|few|.
CASSPSSSAGELFF
>TRBV20-1|.|TRBD1
CSARDLGQRSEQFF
>TRBV7-2|many|.
CASSLGWQNQPQHF
>TRBV24-1|few|TRBD1
CATSDPRTGRKYTEAFF
>TRBV12-3/TRBV12-4|.|TRBD1
CASRPTGQGSYEQYF
>TRBV20-1|many|.
CSARDFRQGKTQYF
>TRBV12-3/TRBV12-4|.|.
CASSSQGRYNEQFF
>TRBV5-4|.|.
CASSSITGTAKNIQYF
>TRBV5-1|.|TRBD2
CASSLAGGNFINEQFF
>TRBV10-3|once|TRBD2
CAISTGRANTGELFF
>TRBV10-1|.|TRBD2
CASSVSGGASDTQYF
>TRBV9|.|.
CASSVSPSGGAGSPLHF
>TRBV5-1|.|.
CASSRNRDTLAKNIQYF
>TRBV10-3|.|.
CAITGSREETQYF
>TRBV7-9|few|TRBD2
CASTVAGGRTDTQYF
>TRBV9|few|TRBD2
CASSEGGSYSTDTQYF
>TRBV4-3|few|.
CASSQDNGPLNYGYTF
>TRBV6-5|many|TRBD1
CASSYSTGGTGDTDTQYF
>TRBV5-1|.|.
CASSLVAANYGYTF